The clone carrying this TCR beta chain was counted only a few times. Antigen: not known. The data were obtained in a study of regulatory T cells in long-lasting Graves disease. Study results and caveats: Those with persistent disease had in common more public clonotypes (about 3,000) than new patients (approximately 890).

Deletions cut 5 bases from V and 6 bases from J, with 25 bases between. This CDR3 has 17 amino acids. Per the germline V gene, CDR1 is LGHDT and CDR2 is YNNKEL (reference sequence). Time point reported: newly diagnosed GD, antithyroid drugs for less than 3 months. PBMC RNA served as the TCR library source. Investigators prepared the TCR beta libraries by applying iRepertoire HTBI primers and Arm-PCR of CDR3 regions. MiXCR, run by TCRdb on the multiplex PCR reads, gives a single entry per CDR3 protein. In the table there are more than 400,000 distinct CDR3 sequences, over 15% of which are singletons. This sample also appeared in a second study, on T cells in Graves' hyperthyroidism and ophthalmopathy. That work states: With the HTBI primer set, the TCR CDR3 went through a first round of RT-PCR.

The sequence was obtained from a woman aged 30 to 39 with Graves disease. Material: peripheral blood mononuclear cells (PBMCs), obtained at new diagnosis, from a patient treated with antithyroid drugs. V is TRBV3-1 and J is TRBJ1-1; a weak D match, TRBD1 (6 bases). The CDR3 reads CASSITRSAGGRAEAFF. The CDR3 nucleotides read TGTGCCAGCAGCATAACTCGGAGCGCCGGGGGCAGAGCTGAAGCTTTCTTT.